A single sample is the source of the 10 T cell receptor beta chains below, sequenced in a study of vaccination effects on CD4 cells after COVID-19. Which antigens these TCRs recognize remains unknown. ViraFEST used viral peptide pools to expand antigen-specific CD4+ T cells before sequencing. It was after 10 days of culture that CD4+ T cells were isolated. Two-dose BNT162b2 or mRNA-1273 vaccination was given to participants. Some clones are missing from TCRdb's copy, which holds only in-frame ones; the method was immunoSEQ multiplex PCR. The table includes around 81,000 clones, around four fifths detected once. The sequencing here drew on CD4+ T cells from PBMCs cultured with HCoV-OC43 spike peptides, taken after COVID-19 vaccination. This sample's subset: HCoV-OC43 spike overlapping peptide pool stimulation. The source is a human donor who received a COVID-19 vaccine.

The rearrangement links TRBV29-1 to TRBJ2-7, with 7 bases aligning to TRBD1. The junction had 14 bases not matched to a gene; V was cut back by 6 bases and J by 3 bases. The CDR3 extends over 15 amino acids. Germline V gene lookup returns CDR1 SQVTM and CDR2 ANQGSEA. CDR3 loop: CSVTKLKGQSYEQYV. CDR3 bases: TGCAGCGTGACGAAACTAAAGGGACAGAGCTACGAGCAGTACGTC.

This clone was seen a few times. This sequence joins TRBV5-4 and TRBJ2-5, with 7 bases matching TRBD2. Per germline, CDR1 SGHNT and CDR2 YYREEE (reference sequence). With V trimmed by 1 base and J by 3 bases, 6 bases remained unmatched. The length of the CDR3 is 15 residues. As DNA, the CDR3 is TGTGCCAGCAGCTTGTGGGCTAGCGGTAAAGAGACCCAGTACTTC. The encoded protein is CASSLWASGKETQYF.

The chain recombines TRBV2 with TRBJ1-1; 7 positions agree with TRBD1. CDR3 length: 14 amino acids. V gave up 3 bases and J gave up 2 bases; unmatched junction bases: 3. The germline V gene has CDR1 SNHLY and CDR2 FYNNEI. The CDR3 DNA follows: TGTGCCAGCAGTGACGGGACAGAAAACACTGAAGCTTTCTTT. Its protein product is CASSDGTENTEAFF. Complete variable domain (other parts from reference TRBV2 and TRBJ1-1): EPEVTQTPSHQVTQMGQEVILRCVPISNHLYFYWYRQILGQKVEFLVSFYNNEISEKSEIFDDQFSVERPDGSNFTLKIRSTKLEDSAMYFCASSDGTENTEAFFGQGTRLTVV.

This chain's CDR3 is CASSLAAGNQPQHF. The DNA for the CDR3 is TGTGCCAGCAGCTTAGCGGCAGGAAATCAGCCCCAGCATTTT. J is TRBJ1-5 and V is TRBV7-2; D remains unclear. The V gene lost 0 bases and the J gene lost 4 bases, with 7 bases spanning the gap. Germline V gene data show CDR1 as SGHTA and CDR2 as FQGNSA. The CDR3 consists of 14 residues. The whole variable domain, remainder taken from reference TRBV7-2 and TRBJ1-5, is GAGVSQSPSNKVTEKGKDVELRCDPISGHTALYWYRQSLGQGLEFLIYFQGNSAPDKSGLPSDRFSAERTGGSVSTLTIQRTQQEDSAVYLCASSLAAGNQPQHFGDGTRLSIL.

The chain links TRBV28 to TRBJ2-3, with no clear D. This CDR3 has 14 amino acids. Germline V gene lookup returns CDR1 MDHEN and CDR2 SYDVKM. V was cut by 2 bases and J by 3 bases, with 9 bases left in between. As DNA, the CDR3 is TGTGCCAGCAGTTTAGCGTCACGGACAGATACGCAGTATTTT. It codes for CASSLASRTDTQYF.

V and J are TRBV7-2 and TRBJ2-3; D unclear. The CDR3 is 15 amino acids. The germline CDR1 and CDR2 sequences are SGHTA and FQGNSA. The germline V and J ends were trimmed by 1 base and 3 bases, with 11 bases remaining between them. CDR3 bases: TGTGCCAGCAGCTTAGAAGAGCGCTTGACAGATACGCAGTATTTT. Amino acid sequence: CASSLEERLTDTQYF. Drawing the rest from reference TRBV7-2 and TRBJ2-3, the complete variable domain is GAGVSQSPSNKVTEKGKDVELRCDPISGHTALYWYRQSLGQGLEFLIYFQGNSAPDKSGLPSDRFSAERTGGSVSTLTIQRTQQEDSAVYLCASSLEERLTDTQYFGPGTRLTVL.

The chain joins TRBV4-3 to TRBJ1-5, with D unresolved. Per the germline V gene, CDR1 is LGHNA and CDR2 is YSLEER. The germline V and J ends were trimmed by 0 bases and 4 bases, with 4 bases remaining between them. The CDR3 loop spans 13 amino acids. The chain's CDR3 is CASSQELNQPQHF. The DNA for the CDR3 is TGCGCCAGCAGCCAAGAGTTGAATCAGCCCCAGCATTTT.

The chain carries TRBV5-4 and TRBJ2-5; TRBD2 matches at 10 bases. CDR3 length: 15 residues. Germline values: CDR1 SGHNT, CDR2 YYREEE (reference sequence). Trimming removed 3 bases from V and 1 base from J; junction bases left unmatched: 3. The CDR3 protein is CASSSVAGGQETQYF. CDR3 sequence (DNA): TGTGCCAGCAGCTCAGTAGCGGGGGGCCAAGAGACCCAGTACTTC.

This chain connects TRBV10-3 to TRBJ2-7; D gene ambiguous. The CDR3 loop spans 13 amino acids. V was pared by 5 bases and J by 0 bases, with 8 bases between. The germline V gene has CDR1 ENHRY and CDR2 SYGVKD. The CDR3 is CAISTDGSYEQYV. The CDR3 DNA follows: TGTGCCATCAGTACGGATGGCTCCTACGAGCAGTACGTC.

CDR3 sequence: CASNRRGVSFLCGYTF. Here the CDR3 DNA reads TGTGCCAGCAATCGAAGGGGCGTATCTTTCCTCTGCGGCTACACCTTC. This rearrangement joins TRBV21-1 to TRBJ1-2; TRBD1 is the table's D call, not checked against the DNA. TRBV21-1 is shown as a pseudogene. There are 16 residues in the CDR3.